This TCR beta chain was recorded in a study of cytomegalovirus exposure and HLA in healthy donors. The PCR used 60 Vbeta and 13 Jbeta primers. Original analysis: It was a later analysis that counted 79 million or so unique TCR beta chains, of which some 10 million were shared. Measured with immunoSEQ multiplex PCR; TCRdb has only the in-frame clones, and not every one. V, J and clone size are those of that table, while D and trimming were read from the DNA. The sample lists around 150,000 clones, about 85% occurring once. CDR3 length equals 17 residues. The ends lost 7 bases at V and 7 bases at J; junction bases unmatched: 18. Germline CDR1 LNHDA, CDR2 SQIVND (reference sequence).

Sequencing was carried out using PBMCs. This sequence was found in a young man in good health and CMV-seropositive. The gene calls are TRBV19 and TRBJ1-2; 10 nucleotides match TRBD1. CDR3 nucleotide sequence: TGTGCCAGTATTTATACGAGGGAAGACAGGGGGCGTACTGGCTACACCTTC. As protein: CASIYTREDRGRTGYTF.